A selection of T cell receptor beta chains follows, all from one sample in a study of T cell responses to AZD1222 COVID-19 vaccine. TCRdb keeps only in-frame clones here, not all; method: immunoSEQ multiplex PCR. The table lists some 190,000 clones, approximately 92% of them singletons. Sequenced here: peripheral blood, sampled on day 0 of AZD1222 vaccination. The receptors originated from an adult in good health. The CDR3 runs from the conserved cysteine through the conserved F or W. Each record gives: J gene, clone size, D gene, V gene, CDR3 DNA, CDR3 protein. A D gene is named only where the DNA matches it firmly. Clone size, where shown, is once, few, many, or a class for clones that have expanded.

TRBJ1-4	-	TRBD1	TRBV18	TGTGCCAGCTCAGCCTCCGGGACAGGGCATGGAAAACTGTTTTTT	CASSASGTGHGKLFF
TRBJ1-4	-	-	TRBV30	TGTGCCTGGAGTGCCTTCCGACCCCAGGGGCTGCGGGAAAAACTGTTTTTT	CAWSAFRPQGLREKLFF
TRBJ1-1	-	-	TRBV29-1	TGCAGCGCAGACATGGGGCCGAACACTGAAGCTTTCTTT	CSADMGPNTEAFF
TRBJ2-7	-	-	TRBV24-1	-	CATSSSGHGSSYEQYF
TRBJ2-5	-	-	TRBV7-3	TGTGCCAGCAGCACCTCTCCCGGAGAGCAAGAGACCCAGTACTTC	CASSTSPGEQETQYF
TRBJ2-1	-	-	TRBV7-9	TGTGCCAGCAGCTCCCTCATACGGGGAGTCAATGAGCAGTTCTTC	CASSSLIRGVNEQFF
TRBJ2-7	once	TRBD2	TRBV4-1	TGCGCCAGCAGCCAAGTCTTCCCGGTCAGCGGGGGGGCCTCCTACGAGCAGTACTTC	CASSQVFPVSGGASYEQYF
TRBJ1-1	-	-	TRBV18	TGTGCCAGCTCACCAGGGATGATTGAAGCTTTCTTT	CASSPGMIEAFF
TRBJ1-1	-	-	TRBV7-2	TGTGCCAGCAGCGCACAGGGTGAAGCTTTCTTT	CASSAQGEAFF
TRBJ1-1	-	-	TRBV5-1	TGCGCCAGCAGCCTGTGGGTTGCAGGGCCGAACACTGAAGCTTTCTTT	CASSLWVAGPNTEAFF